The present TCR beta chain was sequenced within a study of cytomegalovirus exposure and HLA in healthy donors. Comment on this clone: The antigen remains undetermined.

In the PCR, 60 Vbeta and 13 Jbeta primers were used. Sequenced by immunoSEQ multiplex PCR; TCRdb stores in-frame clones only, minus some. The sample holds about 68,000 clones, approximately 75% seen once. Overall study results and limits: Among TCR sequences, most were rare, though some public TCRs appeared in many donors.

This TCR came from a human donor in good health. What was sequenced was PBMCs.

CDR3 nucleotides: TGTGCCAGCAGCGCTCGGGGGGGGCGGAGCACCGGGGAGCTGTTTTTT. Its protein product is CASSARGGRSTGELFF. The genes are TRBV7-3 and TRBJ2-2; 8 nucleotides line up with TRBD2. Germline lookup yields CDR1 SGHTA and CDR2 FQGTGA. The CDR3 loop spans 16 amino acids. J was trimmed by 4 bases and V by 5 bases; bases with no gene match: 9.